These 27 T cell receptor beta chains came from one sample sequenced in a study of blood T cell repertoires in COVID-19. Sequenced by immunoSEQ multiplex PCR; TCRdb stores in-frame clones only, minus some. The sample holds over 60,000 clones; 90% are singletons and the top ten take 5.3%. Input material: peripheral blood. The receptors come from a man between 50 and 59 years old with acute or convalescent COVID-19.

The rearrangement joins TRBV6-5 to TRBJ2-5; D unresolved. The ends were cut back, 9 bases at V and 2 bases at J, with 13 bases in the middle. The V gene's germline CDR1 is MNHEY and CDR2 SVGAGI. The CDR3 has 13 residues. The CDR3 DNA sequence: TGTGCCAGTAGGCTAGGATTTCAAGAGACCCAGTACTTC. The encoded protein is CASRLGFQETQYF.

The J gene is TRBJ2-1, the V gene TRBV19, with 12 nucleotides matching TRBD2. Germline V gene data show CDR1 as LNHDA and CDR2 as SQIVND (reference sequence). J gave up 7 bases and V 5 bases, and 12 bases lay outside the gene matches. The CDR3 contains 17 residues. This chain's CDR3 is CASSQKTGTSGRNEQFF. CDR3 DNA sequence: TGTGCCAGTAGTCAGAAGACCGGGACTAGCGGGCGTAATGAGCAGTTCTTC.

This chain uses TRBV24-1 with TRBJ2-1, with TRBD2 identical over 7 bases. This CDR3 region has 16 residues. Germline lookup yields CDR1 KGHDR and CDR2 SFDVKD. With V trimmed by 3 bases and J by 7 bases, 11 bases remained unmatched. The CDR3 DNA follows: TGTGCCACCAGTGATCTCCCGGGAGGTCCAAGGAATGAGCAGTTCTTC. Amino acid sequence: CATSDLPGGPRNEQFF.

For the CDR3, the DNA is TGTGCCAGCAGTTGGGGGGGACCGCTGAACACTGAAGCTTTCTTT. Its translation is CASSWGGPLNTEAFF. The chain has TRBV6-6 and TRBJ1-1, with D perhaps TRBD1 (5 bases). Deletions cut 4 bases from V and 0 bases from J, with 12 bases between. The length of the CDR3 is 15 residues. CDR1 MNHNY and CDR2 SVGAGI come from the germline V gene (reference sequence).

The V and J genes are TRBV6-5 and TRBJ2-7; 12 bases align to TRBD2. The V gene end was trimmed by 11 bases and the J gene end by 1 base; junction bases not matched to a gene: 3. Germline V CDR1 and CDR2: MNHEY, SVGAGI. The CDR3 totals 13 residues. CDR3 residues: CAAGTSGSYEQYF. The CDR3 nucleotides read TGTGCCGCCGGGACTAGCGGGTCCTACGAGCAGTACTTC.

The CDR3 coding sequence is TGTGCCACCAGCAGAGGGCCTGGCAGACAGGGCCAAAACAATGAGCAGTTCTTC. Translating gives CATSRGPGRQGQNNEQFF. The rearrangement joins TRBV15 to TRBJ2-1, with 7 bases aligning to TRBD1. Losses at the gene ends were 1 base for V and 5 bases for J; bases not matched to a gene: 14. Per the germline V gene, CDR1 is LNHNV and CDR2 is YYDKDF (reference sequence). The CDR3 loop spans 18 amino acids.

The CDR3 nucleotides are TGTGCCAGCAGTGACAACCTAGACAGCCCAATCGAGCAGTTCTTC. Translation gives CASSDNLDSPIEQFF. The J gene is TRBJ2-1, the V gene TRBV6-4; maybe TRBD1 (5 bases). V was shortened by 2 bases and J by 10 bases, with 18 bases between the two germline ends. The CDR3 spans 15 residues. Looked up from germline, CDR1 is MRHNA and CDR2 is SNTAGT.

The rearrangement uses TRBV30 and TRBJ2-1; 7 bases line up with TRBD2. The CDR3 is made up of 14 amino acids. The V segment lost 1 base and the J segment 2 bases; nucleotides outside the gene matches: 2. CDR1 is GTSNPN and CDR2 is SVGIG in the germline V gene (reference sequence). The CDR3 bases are TGTGCCTGGAGTGGACTAGCCCCCTACAATGAGCAGTTCTTC. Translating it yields CAWSGLAPYNEQFF.

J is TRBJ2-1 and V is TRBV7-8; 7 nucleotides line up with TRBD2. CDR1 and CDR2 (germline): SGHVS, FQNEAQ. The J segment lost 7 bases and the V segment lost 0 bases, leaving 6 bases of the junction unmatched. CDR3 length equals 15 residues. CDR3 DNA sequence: TGTGCCAGCAGCTTAGCGGGAGGGCCGAGGAATGAGCAGTTCTTC. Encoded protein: CASSLAGGPRNEQFF. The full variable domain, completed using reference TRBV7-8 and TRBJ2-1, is GAGVSQSPRYKVAKRGQDVALRCDPISGHVSLFWYQQALGQGPEFLTYFQNEAQLDKSGLPSDRFFAERPEGSVSTLKIQRTQQEDSAVYLCASSLAGGPRNEQFFGPGTRLTVL.

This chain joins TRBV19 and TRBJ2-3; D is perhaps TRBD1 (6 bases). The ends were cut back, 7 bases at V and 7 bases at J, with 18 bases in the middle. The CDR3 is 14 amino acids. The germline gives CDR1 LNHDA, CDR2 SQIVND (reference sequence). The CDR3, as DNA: TGTGCCAGTATGGTTGGGGGCGCGCAGTATACGCAGTATTTT. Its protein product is CASMVGGAQYTQYF.

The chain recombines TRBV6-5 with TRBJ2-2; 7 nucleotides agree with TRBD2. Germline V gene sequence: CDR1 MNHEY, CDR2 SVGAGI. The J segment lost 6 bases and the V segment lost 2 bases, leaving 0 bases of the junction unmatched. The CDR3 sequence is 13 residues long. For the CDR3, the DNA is TGTGCCAGCAGTTACGGGGGGGCCGGGGAGCTGTTTTTT. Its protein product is CASSYGGAGELFF.

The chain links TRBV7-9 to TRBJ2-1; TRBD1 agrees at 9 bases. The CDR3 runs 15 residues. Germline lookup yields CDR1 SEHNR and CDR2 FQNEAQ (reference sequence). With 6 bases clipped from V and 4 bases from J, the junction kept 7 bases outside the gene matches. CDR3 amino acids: CASREGTGKYNEQFF. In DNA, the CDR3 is TGTGCCAGCAGGGAAGGGACAGGGAAATACAATGAGCAGTTCTTC.

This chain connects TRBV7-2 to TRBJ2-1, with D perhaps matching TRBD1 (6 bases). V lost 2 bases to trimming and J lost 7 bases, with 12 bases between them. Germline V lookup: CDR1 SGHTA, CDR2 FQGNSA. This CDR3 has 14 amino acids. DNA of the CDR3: TGTGCCAGCAGCTTAATAGGCAGGGGTAATGAGCAGTTCTTC. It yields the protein CASSLIGRGNEQFF.

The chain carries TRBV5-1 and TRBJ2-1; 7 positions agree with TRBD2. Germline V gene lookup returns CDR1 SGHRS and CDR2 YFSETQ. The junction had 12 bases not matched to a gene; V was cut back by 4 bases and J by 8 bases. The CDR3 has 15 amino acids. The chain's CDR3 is CASSQFGGSNDEQFF. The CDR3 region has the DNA TGCGCCAGCAGCCAATTCGGCGGGAGTAATGATGAGCAGTTCTTC.

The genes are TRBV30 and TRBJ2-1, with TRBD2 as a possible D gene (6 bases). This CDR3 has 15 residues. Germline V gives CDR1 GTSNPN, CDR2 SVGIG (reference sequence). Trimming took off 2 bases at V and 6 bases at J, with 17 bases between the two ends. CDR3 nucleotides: TGTGCCTGGAGTACTTCGTGGAGGGCTTTCAATGAGCAGTTCTTC. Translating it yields CAWSTSWRAFNEQFF.

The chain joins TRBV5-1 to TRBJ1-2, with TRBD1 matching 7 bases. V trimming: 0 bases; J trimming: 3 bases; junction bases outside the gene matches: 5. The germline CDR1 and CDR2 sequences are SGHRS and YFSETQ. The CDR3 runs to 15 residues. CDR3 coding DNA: TGCGCCAGCAGCTTGGGGCCCACAGGGGACTATGGCTACACCTTC. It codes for CASSLGPTGDYGYTF. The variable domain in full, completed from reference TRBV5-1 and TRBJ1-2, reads KAGVTQTPRYLIKTRGQQVTLSCSPISGHRSVSWYQQTPGQGLQFLFEYFSETQRNKGNFPGRFSGRQFSNSRSEMNVSTLELGDSALYLCASSLGPTGDYGYTFGSGTRLTVV.

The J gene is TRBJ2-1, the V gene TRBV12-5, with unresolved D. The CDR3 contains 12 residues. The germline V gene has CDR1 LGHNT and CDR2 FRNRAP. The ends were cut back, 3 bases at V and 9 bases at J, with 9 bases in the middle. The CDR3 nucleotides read TGTGCTAGTGGTTTACTCTATGCTGAGCAGTTCTTC. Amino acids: CASGLLYAEQFF.

The CDR3 here is CSATGENYEQYF. The DNA of the CDR3 is TGCAGCGCTACAGGGGAAAACTACGAGCAGTACTTC. V usage is TRBV29-1 and J usage is TRBJ2-7; 7 nucleotides agree with TRBD1. The CDR3 length is 12 residues. V shed 7 bases and J 3 bases; nucleotides not matched to a gene: 6. Germline CDR1 and CDR2: SQVTM and ANQGSEA.

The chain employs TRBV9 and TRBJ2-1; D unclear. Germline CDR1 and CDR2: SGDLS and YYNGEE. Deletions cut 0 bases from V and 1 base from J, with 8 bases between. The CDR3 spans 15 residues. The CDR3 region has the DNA TGTGCCAGCAGCGTAGTAGCTACATCCTACAATGAGCAGTTCTTC. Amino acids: CASSVVATSYNEQFF.

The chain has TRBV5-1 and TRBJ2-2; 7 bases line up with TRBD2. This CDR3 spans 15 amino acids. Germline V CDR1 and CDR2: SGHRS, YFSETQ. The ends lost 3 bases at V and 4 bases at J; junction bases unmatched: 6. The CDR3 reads CASSWQGLSTGELFF. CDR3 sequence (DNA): TGCGCCAGCAGCTGGCAGGGACTATCCACCGGGGAGCTGTTTTTT.

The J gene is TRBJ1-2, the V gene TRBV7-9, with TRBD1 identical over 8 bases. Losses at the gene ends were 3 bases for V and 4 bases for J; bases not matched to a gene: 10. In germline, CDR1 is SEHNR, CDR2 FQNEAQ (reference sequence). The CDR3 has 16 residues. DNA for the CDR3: TGTGCCAGCAGCTTGTGGACAGGGCATTTTTTCTATGGCTACACCTTC. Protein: CASSLWTGHFFYGYTF.

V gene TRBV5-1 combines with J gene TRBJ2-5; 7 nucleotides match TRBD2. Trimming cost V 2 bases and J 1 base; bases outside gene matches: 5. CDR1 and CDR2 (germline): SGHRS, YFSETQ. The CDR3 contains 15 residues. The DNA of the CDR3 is TGCGCCAGCAGCTTCATGACGGGGGGCCAAGAGACCCAGTACTTC. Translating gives CASSFMTGGQETQYF.

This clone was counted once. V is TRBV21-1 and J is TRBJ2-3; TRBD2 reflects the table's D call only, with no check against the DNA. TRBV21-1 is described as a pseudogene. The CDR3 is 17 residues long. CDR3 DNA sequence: TGTGCCAGCACCGAGGGGTTTCGGGAGGGTACCACAGATACGCAGTATTTT. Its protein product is CASTEGFREGTTDTQYF.

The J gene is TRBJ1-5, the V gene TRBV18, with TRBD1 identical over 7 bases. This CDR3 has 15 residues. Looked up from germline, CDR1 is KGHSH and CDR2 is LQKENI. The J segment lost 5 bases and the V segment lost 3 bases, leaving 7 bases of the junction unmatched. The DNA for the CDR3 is TGTGCCAGCTCACCGACAGGGTCAGGGGATCAGCCCCAGCATTTT. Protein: CASSPTGSGDQPQHF.

Here the CDR3 reads CASSRQGGTDTQYF. CDR3 in DNA: TGTGCCAGCAGTCGACAGGGCGGCACAGATACGCAGTATTTT. The J gene is TRBJ2-3, the V gene TRBV27; 7 nucleotides line up with TRBD1. Germline V gene data show CDR1 as MNHEY and CDR2 as SMNVEV (reference sequence). CDR3 size: 14 residues. V shed 5 bases, J shed 1 base, and the junction held 3 bases outside the gene matches.

The CDR3 sequence: CASSLGQGAYEQYF. CDR3 coding DNA: TGTGCCAGCTCGCTCGGGCAGGGGGCGTACGAGCAGTACTTC. J is TRBJ2-7 and V is TRBV6-5; TRBD1 matches 8 bases. With 8 bases clipped from V and 4 bases from J, the junction kept 10 bases outside the gene matches. This CDR3 comprises 14 residues. Germline assignment: CDR1 MNHEY and CDR2 SVGAGI.

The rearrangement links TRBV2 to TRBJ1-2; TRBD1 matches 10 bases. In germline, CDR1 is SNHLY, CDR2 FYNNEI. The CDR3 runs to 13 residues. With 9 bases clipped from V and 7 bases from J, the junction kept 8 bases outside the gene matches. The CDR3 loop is CASGDRGVGGYTF. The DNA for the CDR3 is TGTGCCAGTGGGGACAGGGGCGTCGGTGGCTACACCTTC.